This record covers a single TCR beta chain. This entry belongs to a study of blood T cell repertoires in COVID-19. Study-level background: Italy, Spain and the United States were the sources of the convalescent and acute COVID-19 samples. The cDNA or gDNA used as material had been derived from T cells, B-cell-depleted T cells, or PBMCs.

TCRdb's copy holds only in-frame clones and misses some; the assay was immunoSEQ multiplex PCR. The data contain some 83,000 clones, approximately 86% of them singletons. Sequencing was performed on peripheral blood. This TCR was recovered from an elderly man with active or convalescent COVID-19.

CDR3 sequence reads: CASSLRASPDTQYF. CDR3 nucleotides: TGTGCCAGCAGTTTGAGGGCCAGCCCAGATACGCAGTATTTT. The V and J genes are TRBV27 and TRBJ2-3; D might be TRBD2 (5 bases). This CDR3 is built from 14 residues. Germline CDR1 MNHEY, CDR2 SMNVEV (reference sequence). The V gene lost 3 bases and the J gene lost 4 bases, with 11 bases spanning the gap.